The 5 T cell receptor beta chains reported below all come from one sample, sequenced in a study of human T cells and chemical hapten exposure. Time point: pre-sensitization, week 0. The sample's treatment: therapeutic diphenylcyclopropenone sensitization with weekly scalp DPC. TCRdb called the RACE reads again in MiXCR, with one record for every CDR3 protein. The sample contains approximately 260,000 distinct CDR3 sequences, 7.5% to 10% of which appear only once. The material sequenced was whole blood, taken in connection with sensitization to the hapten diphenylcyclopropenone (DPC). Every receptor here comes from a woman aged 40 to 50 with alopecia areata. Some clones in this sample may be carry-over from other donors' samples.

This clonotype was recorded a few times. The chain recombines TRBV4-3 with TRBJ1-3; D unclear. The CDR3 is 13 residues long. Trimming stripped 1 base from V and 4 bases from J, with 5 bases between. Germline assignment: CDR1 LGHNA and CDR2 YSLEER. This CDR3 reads CASSQVEGNTIYF. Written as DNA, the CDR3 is TGCGCCAGCAGCCAAGTAGAAGGAAACACCATATATTTT.

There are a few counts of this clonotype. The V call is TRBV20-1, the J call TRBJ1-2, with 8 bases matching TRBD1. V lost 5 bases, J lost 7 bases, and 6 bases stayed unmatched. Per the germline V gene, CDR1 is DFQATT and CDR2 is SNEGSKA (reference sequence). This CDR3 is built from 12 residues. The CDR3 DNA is TGCAGTGCTGCGAAGACAGGGGCTGGCTACACCTTC. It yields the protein CSAAKTGAGYTF.

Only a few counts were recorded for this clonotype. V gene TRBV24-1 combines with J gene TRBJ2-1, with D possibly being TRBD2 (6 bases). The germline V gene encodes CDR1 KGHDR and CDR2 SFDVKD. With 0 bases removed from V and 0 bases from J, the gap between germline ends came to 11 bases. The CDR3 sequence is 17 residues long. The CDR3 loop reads CATSDLLSGDSYNEQFF. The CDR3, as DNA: TGTGCCACCAGTGATTTGCTTTCGGGGGACTCCTACAATGAGCAGTTCTTC.

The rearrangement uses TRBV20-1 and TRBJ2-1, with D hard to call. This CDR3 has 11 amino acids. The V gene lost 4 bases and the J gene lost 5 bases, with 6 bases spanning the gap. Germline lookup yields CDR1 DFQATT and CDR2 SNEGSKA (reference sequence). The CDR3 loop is CSAKGNNEQFF. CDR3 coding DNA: TGCAGTGCTAAGGGAAACAATGAGCAGTTCTTC.

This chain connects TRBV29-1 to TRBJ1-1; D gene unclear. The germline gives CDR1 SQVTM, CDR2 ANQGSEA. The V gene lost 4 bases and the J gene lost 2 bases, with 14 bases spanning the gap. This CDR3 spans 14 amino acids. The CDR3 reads CSVGSRRINTEAFF. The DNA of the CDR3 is TGCAGCGTTGGGAGCAGGAGAATAAACACTGAAGCTTTCTTT.